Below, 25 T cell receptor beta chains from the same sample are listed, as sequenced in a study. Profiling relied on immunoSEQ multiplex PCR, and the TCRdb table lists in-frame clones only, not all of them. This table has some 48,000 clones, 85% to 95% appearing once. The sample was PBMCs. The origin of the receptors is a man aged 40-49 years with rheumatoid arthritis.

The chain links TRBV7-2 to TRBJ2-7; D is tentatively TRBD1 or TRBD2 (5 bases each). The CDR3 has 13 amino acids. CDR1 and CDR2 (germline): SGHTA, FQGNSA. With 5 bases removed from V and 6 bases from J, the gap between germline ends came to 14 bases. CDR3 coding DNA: TGTGCCAGCAGCCCCCCGGGGACGTCCGAGCAGTACTTC. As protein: CASSPPGTSEQYF.

The CDR3 loop is CASSAGGSYEQYF. The CDR3, as DNA: TGTGCCAGCAGTGCAGGGGGGTCCTACGAGCAGTACTTC. This chain connects TRBV6-1 to TRBJ2-7; D is possibly TRBD1 (7 bases). V lost 4 bases and J lost 1, with 8 bases in between. The germline V gene has CDR1 MNHNS and CDR2 SASEGT. The CDR3 consists of 13 residues.

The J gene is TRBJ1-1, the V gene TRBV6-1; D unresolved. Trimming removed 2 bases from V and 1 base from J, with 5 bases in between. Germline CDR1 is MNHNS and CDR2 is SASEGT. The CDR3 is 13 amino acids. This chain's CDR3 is CASSEIGNTEAFF. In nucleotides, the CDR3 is TGTGCCAGCAGTGAAATCGGGAACACTGAAGCTTTCTTT.

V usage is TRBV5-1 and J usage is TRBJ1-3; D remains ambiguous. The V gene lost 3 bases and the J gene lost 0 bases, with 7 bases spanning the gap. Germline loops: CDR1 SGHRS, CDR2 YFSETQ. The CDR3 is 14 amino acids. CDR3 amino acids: CASSSQTSGNTIYF. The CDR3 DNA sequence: TGCGCCAGCAGCTCTCAAACCTCTGGAAACACCATATATTTT. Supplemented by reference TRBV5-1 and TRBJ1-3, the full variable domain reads KAGVTQTPRYLIKTRGQQVTLSCSPISGHRSVSWYQQTPGQGLQFLFEYFSETQRNKGNFPGRFSGRQFSNSRSEMNVSTLELGDSALYLCASSSQTSGNTIYFGEGSWLTVV.

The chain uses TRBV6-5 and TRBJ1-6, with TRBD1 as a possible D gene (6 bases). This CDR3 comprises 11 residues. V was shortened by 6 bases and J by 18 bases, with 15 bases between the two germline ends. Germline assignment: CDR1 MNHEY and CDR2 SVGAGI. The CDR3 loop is CASRSEGHDHF. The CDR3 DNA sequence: TGTGCCAGCAGGTCTGAGGGACACGACCACTTT.

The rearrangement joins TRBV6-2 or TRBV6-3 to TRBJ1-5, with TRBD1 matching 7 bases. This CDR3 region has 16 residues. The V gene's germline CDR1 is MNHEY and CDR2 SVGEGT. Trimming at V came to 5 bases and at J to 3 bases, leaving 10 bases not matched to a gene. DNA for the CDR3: TGTGCCAGCAGTACTAACCGGGACAGCTACAATCAGCCCCAGCATTTT. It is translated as CASSTNRDSYNQPQHF.

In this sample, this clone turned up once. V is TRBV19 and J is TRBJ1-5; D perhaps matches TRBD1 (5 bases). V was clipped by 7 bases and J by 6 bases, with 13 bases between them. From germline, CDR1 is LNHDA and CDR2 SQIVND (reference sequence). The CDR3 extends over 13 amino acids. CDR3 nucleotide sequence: TGTGCCAGTATCGGGGGGGAACGTCAGCCCCAGCATTTT. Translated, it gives CASIGGERQPQHF.

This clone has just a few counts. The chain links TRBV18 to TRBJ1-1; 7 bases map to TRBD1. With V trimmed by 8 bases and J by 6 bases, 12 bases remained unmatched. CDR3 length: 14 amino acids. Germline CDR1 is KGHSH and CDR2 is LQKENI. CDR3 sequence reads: CASLPGQIIAEAFF. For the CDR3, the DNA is TGTGCCAGCCTCCCGGGACAGATTATTGCTGAAGCTTTCTTT.

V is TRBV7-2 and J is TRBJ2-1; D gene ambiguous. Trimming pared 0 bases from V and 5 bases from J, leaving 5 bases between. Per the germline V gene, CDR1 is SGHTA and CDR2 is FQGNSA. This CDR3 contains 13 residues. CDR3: CASSLAGDNEQFF. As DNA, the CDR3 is TGTGCCAGCAGCTTAGCGGGCGACAATGAGCAGTTCTTC.

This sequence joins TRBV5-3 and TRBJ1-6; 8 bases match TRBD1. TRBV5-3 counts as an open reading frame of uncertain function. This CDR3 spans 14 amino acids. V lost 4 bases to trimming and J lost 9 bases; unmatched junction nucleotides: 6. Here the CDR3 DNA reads TGTGCCAGAAGCCCTGGACAGGGAGGTTCACCCCTCCACTTT. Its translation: CARSPGQGGSPLHF.

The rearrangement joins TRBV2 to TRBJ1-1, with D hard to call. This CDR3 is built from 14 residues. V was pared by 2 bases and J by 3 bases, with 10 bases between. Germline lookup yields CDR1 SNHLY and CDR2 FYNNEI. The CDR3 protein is CASSEMGSDTEAFF. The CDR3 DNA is TGTGCCAGCAGTGAAATGGGGAGCGACACTGAAGCTTTCTTT.

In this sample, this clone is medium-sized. CDR3: CASSLASGLKVAFF. CDR3 in DNA: TGTGCCAGCAGCTTAGCCTCAGGGTTGAAAGTGGCTTTCTTT. The chain combines TRBV5-6 with TRBJ1-1, with a possible D match to TRBD1 (5 bases). Germline V CDR1 and CDR2: SGHDT, YYEEEE. The CDR3 has 14 residues. V was trimmed by 2 bases and J by 11 bases, leaving 19 bases between them.

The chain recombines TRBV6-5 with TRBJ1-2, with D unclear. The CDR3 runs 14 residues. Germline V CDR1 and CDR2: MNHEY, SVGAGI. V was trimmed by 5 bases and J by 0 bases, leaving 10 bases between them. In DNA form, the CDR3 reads TGTGCCAGCAGTCCCTGGGCAGCTAACTATGGCTACACCTTC. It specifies CASSPWAANYGYTF.

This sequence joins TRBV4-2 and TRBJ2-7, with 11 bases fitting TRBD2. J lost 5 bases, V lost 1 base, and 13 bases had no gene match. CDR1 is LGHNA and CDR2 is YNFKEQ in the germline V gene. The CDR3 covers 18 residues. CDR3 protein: CASSQVLAGGLSSHEQYF. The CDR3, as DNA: TGTGCCAGCAGCCAAGTCCTAGCGGGAGGTTTAAGTTCCCACGAGCAGTACTTC.

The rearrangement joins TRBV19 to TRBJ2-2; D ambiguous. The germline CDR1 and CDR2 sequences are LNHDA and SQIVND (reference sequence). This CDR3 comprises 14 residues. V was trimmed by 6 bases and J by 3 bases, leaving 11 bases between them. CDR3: CASRPEYDTGELFF. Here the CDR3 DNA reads TGTGCCAGTAGGCCTGAGTACGACACCGGGGAGCTGTTTTTT.

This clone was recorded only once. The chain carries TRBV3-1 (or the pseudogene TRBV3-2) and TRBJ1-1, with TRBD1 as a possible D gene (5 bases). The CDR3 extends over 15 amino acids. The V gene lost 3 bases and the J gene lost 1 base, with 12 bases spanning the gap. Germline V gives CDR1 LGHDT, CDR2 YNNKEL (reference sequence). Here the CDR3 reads CASSQRADRNTEAFF. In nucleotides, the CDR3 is TGTGCCAGCAGCCAGAGAGCAGACAGGAACACTGAAGCTTTCTTT.

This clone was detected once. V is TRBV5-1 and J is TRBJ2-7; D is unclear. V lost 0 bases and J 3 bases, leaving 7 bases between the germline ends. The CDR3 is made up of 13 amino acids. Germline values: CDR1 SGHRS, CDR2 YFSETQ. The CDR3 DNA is TGCGCCAGCAGCTTGGTATCAAACTACGAGCAGTACTTC. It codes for CASSLVSNYEQYF.

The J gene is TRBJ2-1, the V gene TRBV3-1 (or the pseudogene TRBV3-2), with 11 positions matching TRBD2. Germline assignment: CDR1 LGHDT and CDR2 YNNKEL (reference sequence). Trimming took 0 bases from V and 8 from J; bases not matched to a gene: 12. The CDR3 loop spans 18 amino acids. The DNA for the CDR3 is TGTGCCAGCAGCCAAGAGAATTGGGGAACTAGCGGGAGATATGAGCAGTTCTTC. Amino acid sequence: CASSQENWGTSGRYEQFF.

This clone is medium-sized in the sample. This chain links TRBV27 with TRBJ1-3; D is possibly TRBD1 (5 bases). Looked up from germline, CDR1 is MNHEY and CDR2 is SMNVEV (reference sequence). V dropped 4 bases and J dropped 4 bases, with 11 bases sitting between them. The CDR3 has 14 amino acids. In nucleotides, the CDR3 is TGTGCCAGCAGTTCCCAGGGATTCGGAAACACCATATATTTT. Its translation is CASSSQGFGNTIYF.

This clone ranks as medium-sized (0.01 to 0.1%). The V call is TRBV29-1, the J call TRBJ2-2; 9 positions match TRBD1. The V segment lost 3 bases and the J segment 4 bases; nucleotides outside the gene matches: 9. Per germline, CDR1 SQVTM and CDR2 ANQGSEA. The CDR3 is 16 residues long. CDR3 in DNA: TGCAGCGTTGAGTCCGACAGGGGGGTTGGCACCGGGGAGCTGTTTTTT. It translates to CSVESDRGVGTGELFF.

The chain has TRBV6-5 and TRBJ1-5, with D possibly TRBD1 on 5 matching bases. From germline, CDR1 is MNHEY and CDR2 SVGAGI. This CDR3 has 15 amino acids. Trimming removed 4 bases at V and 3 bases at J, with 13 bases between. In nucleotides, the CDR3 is TGTGCCAGCAGTTTGAAGGGACGCGCCAATCAGCCCCAGCATTTT. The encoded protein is CASSLKGRANQPQHF.

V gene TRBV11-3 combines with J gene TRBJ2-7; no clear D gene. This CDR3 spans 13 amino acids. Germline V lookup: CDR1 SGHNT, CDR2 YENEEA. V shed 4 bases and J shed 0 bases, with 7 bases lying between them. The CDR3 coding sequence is TGTGCCAGCAGCTCGTCGAGCTCCTACGAGCAGTACTTC. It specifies CASSSSSSYEQYF.

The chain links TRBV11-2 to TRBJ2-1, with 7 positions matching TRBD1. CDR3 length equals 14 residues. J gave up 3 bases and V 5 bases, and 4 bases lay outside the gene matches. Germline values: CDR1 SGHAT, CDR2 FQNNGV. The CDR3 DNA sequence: TGTGCCAGCAGCCTAAGACAGGGCTACAATGAGCAGTTCTTC. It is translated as CASSLRQGYNEQFF.

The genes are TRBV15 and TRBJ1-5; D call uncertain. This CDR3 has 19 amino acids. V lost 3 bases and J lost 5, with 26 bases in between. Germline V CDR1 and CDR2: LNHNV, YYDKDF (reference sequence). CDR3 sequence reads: CATSSELGKVGFWDQPQHF. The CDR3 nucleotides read TGTGCCACCAGCAGCGAATTGGGCAAAGTGGGGTTTTGGGATCAGCCCCAGCATTTT.

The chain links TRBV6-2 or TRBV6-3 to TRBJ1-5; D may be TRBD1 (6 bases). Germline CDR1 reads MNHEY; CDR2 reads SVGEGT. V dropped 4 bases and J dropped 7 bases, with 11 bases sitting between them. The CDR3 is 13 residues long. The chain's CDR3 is CASSLRTAQPQHF. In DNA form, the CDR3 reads TGTGCCAGCAGTTTAAGGACAGCACAGCCCCAGCATTTT.